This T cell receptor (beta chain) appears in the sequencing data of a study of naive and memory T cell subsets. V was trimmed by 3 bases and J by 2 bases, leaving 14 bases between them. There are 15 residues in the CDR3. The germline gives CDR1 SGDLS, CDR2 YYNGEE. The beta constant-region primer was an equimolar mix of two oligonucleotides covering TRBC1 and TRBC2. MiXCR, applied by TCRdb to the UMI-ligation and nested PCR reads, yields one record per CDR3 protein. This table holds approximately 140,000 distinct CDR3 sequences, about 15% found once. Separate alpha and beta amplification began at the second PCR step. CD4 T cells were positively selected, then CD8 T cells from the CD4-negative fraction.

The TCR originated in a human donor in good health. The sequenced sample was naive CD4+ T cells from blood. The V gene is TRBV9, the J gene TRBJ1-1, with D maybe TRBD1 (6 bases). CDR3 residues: CASSAGPGQNTEAFF. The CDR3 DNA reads TGTGCCAGCAGCGCGGGGCCGGGACAAAACACTGAAGCTTTCTTT.